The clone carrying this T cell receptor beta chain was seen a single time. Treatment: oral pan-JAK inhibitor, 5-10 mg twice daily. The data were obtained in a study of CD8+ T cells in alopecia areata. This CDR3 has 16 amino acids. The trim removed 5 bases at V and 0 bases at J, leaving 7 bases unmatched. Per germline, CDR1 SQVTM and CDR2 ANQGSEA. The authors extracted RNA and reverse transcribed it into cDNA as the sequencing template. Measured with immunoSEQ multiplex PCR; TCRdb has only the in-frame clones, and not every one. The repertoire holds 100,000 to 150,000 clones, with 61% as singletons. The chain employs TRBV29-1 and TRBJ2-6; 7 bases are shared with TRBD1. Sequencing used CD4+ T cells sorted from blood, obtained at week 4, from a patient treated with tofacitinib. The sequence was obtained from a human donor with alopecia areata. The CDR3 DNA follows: TGCAGCGTTCAGAGGGGGCTAGACTCTGGGGCCAACGTCCTGACTTTC. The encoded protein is CSVQRGLDSGANVLTF.